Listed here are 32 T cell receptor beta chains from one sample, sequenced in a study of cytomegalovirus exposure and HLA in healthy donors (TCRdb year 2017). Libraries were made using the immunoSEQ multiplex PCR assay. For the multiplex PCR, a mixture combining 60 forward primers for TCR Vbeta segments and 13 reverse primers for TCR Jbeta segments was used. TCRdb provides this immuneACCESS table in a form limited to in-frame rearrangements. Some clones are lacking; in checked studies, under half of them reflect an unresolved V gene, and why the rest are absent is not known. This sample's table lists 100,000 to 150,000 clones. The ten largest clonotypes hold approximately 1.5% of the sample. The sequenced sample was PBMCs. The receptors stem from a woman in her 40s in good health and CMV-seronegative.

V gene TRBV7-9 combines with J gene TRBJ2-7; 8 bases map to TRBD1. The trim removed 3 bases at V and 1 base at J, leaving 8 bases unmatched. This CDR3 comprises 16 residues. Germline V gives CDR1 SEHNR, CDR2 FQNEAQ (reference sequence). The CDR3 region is CASSFYGTGKSYEQYV. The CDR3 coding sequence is TGTGCCAGCAGCTTCTACGGGACAGGTAAATCCTACGAGCAGTACGTC.

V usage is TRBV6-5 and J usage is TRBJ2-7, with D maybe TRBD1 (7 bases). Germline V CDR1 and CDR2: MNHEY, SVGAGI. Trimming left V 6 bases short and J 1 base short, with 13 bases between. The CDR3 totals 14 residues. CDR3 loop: CASRGAGGSYEQYF. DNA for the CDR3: TGTGCCAGCAGGGGCGCAGGGGGGTCCTACGAGCAGTACTTC.

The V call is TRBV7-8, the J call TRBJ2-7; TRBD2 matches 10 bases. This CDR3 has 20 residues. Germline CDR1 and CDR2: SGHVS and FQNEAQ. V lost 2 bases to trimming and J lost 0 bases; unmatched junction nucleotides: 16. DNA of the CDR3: TGTGCCAGCAGCTTAAGTCCCGGGACTAGCGCGCGGACCAGCTCCTACGAGCAGTACGTC. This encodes CASSLSPGTSARTSSYEQYV.

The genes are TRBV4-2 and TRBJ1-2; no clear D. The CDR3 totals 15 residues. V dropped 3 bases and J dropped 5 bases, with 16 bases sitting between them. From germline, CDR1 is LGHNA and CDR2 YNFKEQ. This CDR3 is CASSHWQSSLYGYTF. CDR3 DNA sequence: TGTGCCAGCAGCCACTGGCAGTCCTCCCTTTATGGCTACACCTTC.

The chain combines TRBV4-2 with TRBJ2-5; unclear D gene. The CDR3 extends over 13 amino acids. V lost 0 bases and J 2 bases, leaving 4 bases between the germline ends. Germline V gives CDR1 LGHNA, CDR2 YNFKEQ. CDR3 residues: CASSQDRQETQYF. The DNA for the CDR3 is TGTGCCAGCAGCCAAGACAGACAAGAGACCCAGTACTTC.

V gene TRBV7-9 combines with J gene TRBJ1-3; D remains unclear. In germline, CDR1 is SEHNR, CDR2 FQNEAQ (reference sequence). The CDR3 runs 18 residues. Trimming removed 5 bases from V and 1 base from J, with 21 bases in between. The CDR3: CASSPYLNVSLSGNTIYF. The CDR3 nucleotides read TGTGCCAGCAGCCCCTACCTTAATGTAAGCCTGTCTGGAAACACCATATATTTT.

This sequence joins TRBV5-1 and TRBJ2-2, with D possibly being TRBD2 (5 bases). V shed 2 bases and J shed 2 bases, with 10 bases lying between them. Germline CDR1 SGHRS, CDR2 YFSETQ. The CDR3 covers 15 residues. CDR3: CASSFGLLNTGELFF. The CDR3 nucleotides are TGCGCCAGCAGCTTCGGACTTCTTAACACCGGGGAGCTGTTTTTT.

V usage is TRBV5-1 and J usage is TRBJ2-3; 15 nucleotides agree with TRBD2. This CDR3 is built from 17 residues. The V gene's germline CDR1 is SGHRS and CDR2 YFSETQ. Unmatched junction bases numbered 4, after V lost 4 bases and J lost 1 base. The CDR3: CASSGGLAGGRTDTQYF. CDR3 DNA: TGCGCCAGCAGCGGGGGACTAGCGGGGGGACGCACAGATACGCAGTATTTT.

CDR3 nucleotides: TGTGCCAGCAGTACCTGGACAGGCGGTTCACCCCTCCACTTT. It is translated as CASSTWTGGSPLHF. This rearrangement joins TRBV25-1 to TRBJ1-6; 7 nucleotides match TRBD1. This CDR3 contains 14 residues. The J segment lost 9 bases and the V segment lost 5 bases, leaving 7 bases of the junction unmatched. Germline CDR1 is MGHDK and CDR2 is SYGVNS.

The CDR3 loop is CASSSDSGRGNTQYF. For the CDR3, the DNA is TGTGCCAGCAGCTCCGATAGCGGGCGTGGAAATACGCAGTATTTT. This chain links TRBV7-3 with TRBJ2-3; TRBD2 agrees at 7 bases. V lost 4 bases to trimming and J lost 7 bases; unmatched junction nucleotides: 11. Germline V gene lookup returns CDR1 SGHTA and CDR2 FQGTGA. The CDR3 consists of 15 residues.

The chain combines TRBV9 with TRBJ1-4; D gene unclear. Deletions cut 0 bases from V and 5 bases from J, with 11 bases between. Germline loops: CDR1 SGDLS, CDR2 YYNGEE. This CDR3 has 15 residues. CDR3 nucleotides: TGTGCCAGCAGCGTAGCTATGAGGATCAATGAAAAACTGTTTTTT. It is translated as CASSVAMRINEKLFF. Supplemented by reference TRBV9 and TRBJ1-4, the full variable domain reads DSGVTQTPKHLITATGQRVTLRCSPRSGDLSVYWYQQSLDQGLQFLIQYYNGEERAKGNILERFSAQQFPDLHSELNLSSLELGDSALYFCASSVAMRINEKLFFGSGTQLSVL.

In DNA form, the CDR3 reads TGTGCCAGCTCACCACGCGTCAGGGGGAACACTGAAGCTTTCTTT. Translated: CASSPRVRGNTEAFF. The rearrangement uses TRBV18 and TRBJ1-1; perhaps TRBD1 as D (6 bases). Trimming stripped 1 base from V and 1 base from J, with 10 bases between. CDR1 and CDR2 from the germline V gene are KGHSH and LQKENI. The CDR3 length is 15 residues.

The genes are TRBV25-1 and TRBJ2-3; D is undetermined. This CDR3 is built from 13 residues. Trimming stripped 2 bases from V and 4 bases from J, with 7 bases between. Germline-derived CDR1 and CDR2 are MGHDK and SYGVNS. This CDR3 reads CASSEPPADTQYF. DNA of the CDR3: TGTGCCAGCAGTGAACCCCCAGCAGATACGCAGTATTTT.

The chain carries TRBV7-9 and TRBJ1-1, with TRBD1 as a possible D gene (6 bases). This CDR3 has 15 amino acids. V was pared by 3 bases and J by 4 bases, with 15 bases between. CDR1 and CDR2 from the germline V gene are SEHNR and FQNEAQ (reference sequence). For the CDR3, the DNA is TGTGCCAGCAGCTTTCAACAGGGTGTCGGCACTGAAGCTTTCTTT. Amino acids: CASSFQQGVGTEAFF.

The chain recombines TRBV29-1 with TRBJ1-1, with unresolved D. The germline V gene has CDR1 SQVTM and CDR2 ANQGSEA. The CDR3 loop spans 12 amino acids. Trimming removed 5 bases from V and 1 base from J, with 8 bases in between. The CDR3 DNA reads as TGCAGCGTTAGTAGAGGGAACACTGAAGCTTTCTTT. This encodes CSVSRGNTEAFF.

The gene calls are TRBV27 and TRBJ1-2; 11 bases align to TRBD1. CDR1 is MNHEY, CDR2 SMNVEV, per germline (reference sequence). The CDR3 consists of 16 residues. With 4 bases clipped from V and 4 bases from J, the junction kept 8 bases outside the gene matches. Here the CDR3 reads CASSWTGGALFYGYTF. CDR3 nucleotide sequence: TGTGCCAGCAGTTGGACAGGGGGCGCCTTGTTCTATGGCTACACCTTC.

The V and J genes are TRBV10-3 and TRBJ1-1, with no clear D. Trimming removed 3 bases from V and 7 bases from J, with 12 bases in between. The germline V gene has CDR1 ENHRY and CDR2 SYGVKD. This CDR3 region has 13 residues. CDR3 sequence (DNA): TGTGCCATCAGTGACAAAGAGTCAGGTGAAGCTTTCTTT. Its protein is CAISDKESGEAFF.

The CDR3 bases are TGTGCCAGCAGCACCGATACCCGACAGGGGGCCCAGTTCACAGATACGCAGTATTTT. Protein sequence: CASSTDTRQGAQFTDTQYF. This chain joins TRBV2 and TRBJ2-3; 10 bases match TRBD1. Germline V CDR1 and CDR2: SNHLY, FYNNEI. The CDR3 sequence is 19 residues long. The trim removed 6 bases at V and 2 bases at J, leaving 17 bases unmatched. The variable domain in full, with the rest retrieved from reference TRBV2 and TRBJ2-3, is EPEVTQTPSHQVTQMGQEVILRCVPISNHLYFYWYRQILGQKVEFLVSFYNNEISEKSEIFDDQFSVERPDGSNFTLKIRSTKLEDSAMYFCASSTDTRQGAQFTDTQYFGPGTRLTVL.

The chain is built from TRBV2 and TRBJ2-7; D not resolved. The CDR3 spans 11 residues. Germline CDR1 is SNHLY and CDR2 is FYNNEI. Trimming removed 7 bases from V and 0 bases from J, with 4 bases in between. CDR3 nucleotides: TGTGCCAGCACTCCCTCCTACGAGCAGTACTTC. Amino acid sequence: CASTPSYEQYF.

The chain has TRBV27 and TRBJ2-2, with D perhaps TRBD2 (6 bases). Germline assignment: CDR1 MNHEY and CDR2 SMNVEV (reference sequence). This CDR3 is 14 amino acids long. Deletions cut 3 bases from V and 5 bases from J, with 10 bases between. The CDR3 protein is CASSFGRGTGELFF. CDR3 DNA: TGTGCCAGCAGTTTCGGGAGAGGTACCGGGGAGCTGTTTTTT.

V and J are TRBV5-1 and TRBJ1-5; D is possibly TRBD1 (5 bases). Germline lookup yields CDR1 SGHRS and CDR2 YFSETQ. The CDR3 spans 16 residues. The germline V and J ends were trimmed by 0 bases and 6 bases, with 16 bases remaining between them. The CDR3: CASSLGIGEYGQPQHF. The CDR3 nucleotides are TGCGCCAGCAGCTTGGGTATAGGGGAATATGGTCAGCCCCAGCATTTT.

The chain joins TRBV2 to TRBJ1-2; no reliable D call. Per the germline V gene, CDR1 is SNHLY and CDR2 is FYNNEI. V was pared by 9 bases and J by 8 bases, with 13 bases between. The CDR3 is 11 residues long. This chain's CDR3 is CASLVRRGYTF. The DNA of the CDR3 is TGTGCCAGTTTGGTCCGGAGAGGCTACACCTTC.

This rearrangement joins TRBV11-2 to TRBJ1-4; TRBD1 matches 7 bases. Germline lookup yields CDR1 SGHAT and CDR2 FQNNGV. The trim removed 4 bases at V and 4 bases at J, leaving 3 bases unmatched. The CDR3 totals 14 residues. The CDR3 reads CASSSGTVNEKLFF. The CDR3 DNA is TGTGCCAGCAGCTCCGGGACAGTTAATGAAAAACTGTTTTTT.

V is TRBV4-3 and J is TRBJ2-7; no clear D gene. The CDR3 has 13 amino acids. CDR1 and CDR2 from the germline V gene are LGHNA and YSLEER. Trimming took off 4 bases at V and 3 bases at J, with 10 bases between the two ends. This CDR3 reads CASSPQRSYEQYF. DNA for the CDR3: TGCGCCAGCAGCCCCCAGCGAAGCTACGAGCAGTACTTC.

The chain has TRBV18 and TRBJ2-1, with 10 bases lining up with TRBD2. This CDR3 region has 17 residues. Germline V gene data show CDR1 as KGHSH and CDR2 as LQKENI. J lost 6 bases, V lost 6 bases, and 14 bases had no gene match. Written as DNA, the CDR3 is TGTGCCAGCTCCCCTACGTTATTAGCGGGGGGTTTCAATGAGCAGTTCTTC. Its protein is CASSPTLLAGGFNEQFF.

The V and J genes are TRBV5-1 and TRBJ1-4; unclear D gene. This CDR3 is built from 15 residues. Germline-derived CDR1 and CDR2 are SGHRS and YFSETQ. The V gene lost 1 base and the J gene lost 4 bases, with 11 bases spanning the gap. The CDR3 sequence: CASSLMGSHNEKLFF. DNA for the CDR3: TGCGCCAGCAGCTTGATGGGCAGCCATAATGAAAAACTGTTTTTT. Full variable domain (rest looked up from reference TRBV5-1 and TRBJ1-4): KAGVTQTPRYLIKTRGQQVTLSCSPISGHRSVSWYQQTPGQGLQFLFEYFSETQRNKGNFPGRFSGRQFSNSRSEMNVSTLELGDSALYLCASSLMGSHNEKLFFGSGTQLSVL.

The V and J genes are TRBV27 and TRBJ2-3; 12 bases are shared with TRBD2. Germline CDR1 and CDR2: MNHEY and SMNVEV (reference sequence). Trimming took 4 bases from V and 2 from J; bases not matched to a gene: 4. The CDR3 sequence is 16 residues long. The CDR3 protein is CASSSGLAGLTDTQYF. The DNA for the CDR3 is TGTGCCAGCAGTTCAGGACTAGCGGGGCTCACAGATACGCAGTATTTT.

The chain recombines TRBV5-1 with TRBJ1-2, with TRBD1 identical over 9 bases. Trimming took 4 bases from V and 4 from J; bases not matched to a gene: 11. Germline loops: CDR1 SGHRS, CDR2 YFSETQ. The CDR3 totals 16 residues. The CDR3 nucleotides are TGCGCCAGCAGCCAGGTGAACAGGGGGCAGATCTATGGCTACACCTTC. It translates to CASSQVNRGQIYGYTF.

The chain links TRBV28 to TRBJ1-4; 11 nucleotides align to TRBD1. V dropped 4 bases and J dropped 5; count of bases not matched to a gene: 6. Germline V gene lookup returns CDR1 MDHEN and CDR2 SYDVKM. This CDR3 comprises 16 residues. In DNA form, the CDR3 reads TGTGCCAGCAGTTCTTGGACAGGGGGCATGAATGAAAAACTGTTTTTT. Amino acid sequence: CASSSWTGGMNEKLFF.

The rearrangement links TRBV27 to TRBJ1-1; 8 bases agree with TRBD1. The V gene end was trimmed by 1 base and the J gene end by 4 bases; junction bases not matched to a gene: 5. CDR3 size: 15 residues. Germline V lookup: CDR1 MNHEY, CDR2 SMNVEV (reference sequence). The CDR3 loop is CASSLWQGASTEAFF. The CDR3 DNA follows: TGTGCCAGCAGTTTATGGCAGGGGGCGAGCACTGAAGCTTTCTTT.

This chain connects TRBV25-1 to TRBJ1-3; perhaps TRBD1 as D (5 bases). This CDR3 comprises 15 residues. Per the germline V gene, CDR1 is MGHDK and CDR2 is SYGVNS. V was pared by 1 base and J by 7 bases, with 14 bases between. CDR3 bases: TGTGCCAGCAGTGAATCGGGGGATTACAGGAACACCATATATTTT. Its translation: CASSESGDYRNTIYF.

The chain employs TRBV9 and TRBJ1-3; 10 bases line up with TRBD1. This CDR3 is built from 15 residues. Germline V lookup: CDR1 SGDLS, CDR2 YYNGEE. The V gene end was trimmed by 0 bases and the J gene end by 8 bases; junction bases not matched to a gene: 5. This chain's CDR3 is CASSVETGGRDTIYF. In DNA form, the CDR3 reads TGTGCCAGCAGCGTAGAGACAGGGGGCCGGGACACCATATATTTT.